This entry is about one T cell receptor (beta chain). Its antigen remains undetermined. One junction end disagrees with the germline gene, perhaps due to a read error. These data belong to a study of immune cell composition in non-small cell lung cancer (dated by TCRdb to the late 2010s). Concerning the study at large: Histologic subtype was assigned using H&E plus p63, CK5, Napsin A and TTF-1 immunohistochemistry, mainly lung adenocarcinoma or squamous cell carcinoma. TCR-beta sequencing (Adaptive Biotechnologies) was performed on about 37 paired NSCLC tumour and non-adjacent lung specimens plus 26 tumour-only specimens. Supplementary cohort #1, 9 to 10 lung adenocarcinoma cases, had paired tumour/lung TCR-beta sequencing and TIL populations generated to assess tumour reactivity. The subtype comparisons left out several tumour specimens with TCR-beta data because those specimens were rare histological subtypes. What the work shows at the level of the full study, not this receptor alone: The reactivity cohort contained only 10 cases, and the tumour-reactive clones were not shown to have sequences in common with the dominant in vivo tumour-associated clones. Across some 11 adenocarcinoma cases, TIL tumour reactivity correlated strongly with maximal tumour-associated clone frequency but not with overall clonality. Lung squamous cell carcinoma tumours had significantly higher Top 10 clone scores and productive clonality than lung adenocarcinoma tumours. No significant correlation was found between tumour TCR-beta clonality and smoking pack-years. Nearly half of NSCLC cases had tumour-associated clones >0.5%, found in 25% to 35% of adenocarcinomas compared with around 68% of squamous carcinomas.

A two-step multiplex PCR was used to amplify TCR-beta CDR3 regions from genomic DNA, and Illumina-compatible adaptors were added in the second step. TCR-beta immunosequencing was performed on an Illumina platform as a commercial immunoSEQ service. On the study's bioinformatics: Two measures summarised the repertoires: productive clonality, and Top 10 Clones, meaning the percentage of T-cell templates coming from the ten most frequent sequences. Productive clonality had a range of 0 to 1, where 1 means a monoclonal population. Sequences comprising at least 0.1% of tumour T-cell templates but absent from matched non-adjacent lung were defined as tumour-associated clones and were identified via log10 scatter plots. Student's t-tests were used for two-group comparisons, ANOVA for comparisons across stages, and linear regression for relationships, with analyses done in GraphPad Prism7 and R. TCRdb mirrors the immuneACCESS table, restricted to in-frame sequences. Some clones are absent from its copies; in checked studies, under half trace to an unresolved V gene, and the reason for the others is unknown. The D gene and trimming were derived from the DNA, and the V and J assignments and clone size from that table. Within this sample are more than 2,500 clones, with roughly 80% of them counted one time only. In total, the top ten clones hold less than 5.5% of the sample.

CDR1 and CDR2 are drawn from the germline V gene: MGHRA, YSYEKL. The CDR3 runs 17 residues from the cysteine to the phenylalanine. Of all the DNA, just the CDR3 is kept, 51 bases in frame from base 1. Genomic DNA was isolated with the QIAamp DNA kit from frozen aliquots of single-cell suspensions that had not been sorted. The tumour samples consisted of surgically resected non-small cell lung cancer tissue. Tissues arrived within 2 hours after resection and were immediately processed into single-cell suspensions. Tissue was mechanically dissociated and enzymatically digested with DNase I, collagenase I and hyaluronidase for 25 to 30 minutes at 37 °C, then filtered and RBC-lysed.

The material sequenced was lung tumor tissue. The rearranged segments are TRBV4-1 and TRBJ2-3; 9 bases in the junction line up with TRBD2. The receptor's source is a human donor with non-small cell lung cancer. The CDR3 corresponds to CASRQGRGGWGTDTQYF. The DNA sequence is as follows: TGCGCCAGCAGACAAGGGCGGGGGGGGTGGGGCACAGATACGCAGTATTTT.